The 21 T cell receptor beta chains given below trace back to one sample, sequenced in a study of T cells in Graves' hyperthyroidism and ophthalmopathy. Authors of the study amplified TCR beta CDR3 regions from RNA transcripts. Carried out on the TCR CDR3, a first-round RT-PCR used the HTBI primer set. From the multiplex PCR reads, TCRdb called clonotypes with MiXCR, one entry per CDR3 protein. The sample lists 640,000 or so distinct CDR3 sequences, roughly 14% seen once, with 3.5% to 4.5% in the top ten. Material for sequencing was blood. These receptors originate from a woman in her forties with Graves' ophthalmopathy.

The sample holds many counts of this clonotype. V and J are TRBV6-1 and TRBJ1-1; possibly TRBD1 for D (5 bases). V lost 8 bases and J 5 bases, leaving 15 bases between the germline ends. Germline V gives CDR1 MNHNS, CDR2 SASEGT. The CDR3 has 13 residues. CDR3 protein: CASRQAEGTEAFF. In nucleotides, the CDR3 is TGTGCCAGCCGCCAAGCGGAGGGGACTGAAGCTTTCTTT.

This clonotype was detected ten times or more. The chain couples TRBV28 to TRBJ2-7, with 8 bases that match TRBD2. CDR1 and CDR2 (germline): MDHEN, SYDVKM. There are 14 residues in the CDR3. V trimming: 3 bases; J trimming: 5 bases; junction bases outside the gene matches: 6. CDR3 nucleotides: TGTGCCAGCAGTTTCGGGAGGGGTGAAGACGAGCAGTACTTC. It is translated as CASSFGRGEDEQYF.

This clonotype was seen only a few times. The J gene is TRBJ1-2, the V gene TRBV7-2; D might be TRBD1 (6 bases). Deletions cut 0 bases from V and 4 bases from J, with 9 bases between. The V gene's germline CDR1 is SGHTA and CDR2 FQGNSA. CDR3 size: 14 residues. The CDR3 protein is CASSLAEGGYGYTF. For the CDR3, the DNA is TGTGCCAGCAGCTTAGCTGAAGGGGGCTATGGCTACACCTTC.

This clonotype was seen at least ten times. This chain links TRBV6-2 or TRBV6-3 with TRBJ2-2, with a weak D call TRBD1 (5 bases). Germline CDR1 is MNHEY and CDR2 is SVGEGT. V was shortened by 0 bases and J by 5 bases, with 16 bases between the two germline ends. There are 17 residues in the CDR3. Here the CDR3 DNA reads TGTGCCAGCAGTTACTCGCCATCATATCAGGGAACCGGGGAGCTGTTTTTT. Amino acid sequence: CASSYSPSYQGTGELFF.

This clonotype was detected ten times or more. This chain joins TRBV28 and TRBJ1-2, with a tentative D call TRBD1 (6 bases). Trimming stripped 5 bases from V and 8 bases from J, with 15 bases between. The CDR3 has 13 residues. CDR1 MDHEN and CDR2 SYDVKM come from the germline V gene. The CDR3 sequence: CASSNPGASGYTF. In DNA, the CDR3 is TGTGCCAGCAGTAATCCGGGGGCGAGCGGCTACACCTTC.

The gene calls are TRBV30 and TRBJ2-2, with TRBD1 matching 8 bases. Germline V CDR1 and CDR2: GTSNPN, SVGIG (reference sequence). The CDR3 contains 18 residues. The V segment lost 3 bases and the J segment 2 bases; nucleotides outside the gene matches: 14. The CDR3 DNA is TGTGCCTGGAGCCGGGACAGGTTATGGGGGTCTAACACCGGGGAGCTGTTTTTT. It yields the protein CAWSRDRLWGSNTGELFF. Full variable domain (outside the CDR3, taken from reference TRBV30 and TRBJ2-2): SQTIHQWPATLVQPVGSPLSLECTVEGTSNPNLYWYRQAAGRGLQLLFYSVGIGQISSEVPQNLSASRPQDRQFILSSKKLLLSDSGFYLCAWSRDRLWGSNTGELFFGEGSRLTVL.

The chain couples TRBV27 to TRBJ2-7; 14 positions agree with TRBD2. V was clipped by 6 bases and J by 6 bases; unmatched bases: 13. There are 17 residues in the CDR3. The germline V gene encodes CDR1 MNHEY and CDR2 SMNVEV (reference sequence). The CDR3 nucleotides read TGTGCCAGCAGGAGATCACCGGGACTAGCGGGAGTATCCGAGCAGTACTTC. It encodes CASRRSPGLAGVSEQYF.

This clonotype was seen at least ten times. The chain couples TRBV30 to TRBJ1-2, with TRBD1 as a possible D gene (5 bases). This CDR3 is 12 amino acids long. Germline V CDR1 and CDR2: GTSNPN, SVGIG (reference sequence). The V end lost 5 bases, the J end lost 2 bases, and 9 bases lay between the germline ends. The CDR3 DNA is TGTGCCTGGTCTCAGGGAAACTATGGCTACACCTTC. Amino acids: CAWSQGNYGYTF.

This clonotype has at least ten counts. The chain recombines TRBV6-5 with TRBJ2-7; weak D call: TRBD1 (5 bases). Trimming cost V 2 bases and J 4 bases, with 9 bases left between them. The germline V gene has CDR1 MNHEY and CDR2 SVGAGI. The CDR3 runs to 13 residues. This chain's CDR3 is CASSYPPGYEQYF. CDR3 bases: TGTGCCAGCAGTTACCCCCCAGGGTACGAGCAGTACTTC.

This sequence joins TRBV11-3 and TRBJ2-7, with no clear D. V was pared by 3 bases and J by 2 bases, with 8 bases between. The CDR3 is 13 amino acids. CDR1 and CDR2 from the germline V gene are SGHNT and YENEEA. This CDR3 is CASSFPETYEQYF. CDR3 sequence (DNA): TGTGCCAGCAGCTTTCCTGAAACCTACGAGCAGTACTTC.

V is TRBV18 and J is TRBJ2-7, with D tentatively TRBD1 (5 bases). Trimming took off 2 bases at V and 0 bases at J, with 14 bases between the two ends. CDR1 is KGHSH and CDR2 is LQKENI in the germline V gene. The CDR3 contains 16 residues. The CDR3 coding sequence is TGTGCCAGCTCACCAGAGGTCGGCAGGGACTCCTACGAGCAGTACTTC. Translating it yields CASSPEVGRDSYEQYF.

This clonotype was seen many times. The genes are TRBV28 and TRBJ1-1; D gene ambiguous. CDR3 length equals 18 residues. Germline loops: CDR1 MDHEN, CDR2 SYDVKM. V gave up 9 bases and J gave up 4 bases, with 30 bases separating them. The CDR3 loop is CASVPWVTHEAVSTEAFF. CDR3 nucleotides: TGTGCCAGTGTCCCCTGGGTAACGCATGAGGCTGTTAGCACTGAAGCTTTCTTT.

The chain is built from TRBV6-1 and TRBJ1-2; 9 bases map to TRBD1. V lost 0 bases to trimming and J lost 4 bases; unmatched junction nucleotides: 0. CDR3 length: 14 residues. In germline, CDR1 is MNHNS, CDR2 SASEGT. CDR3 residues: CASSEATGGYGYTF. In DNA form, the CDR3 reads TGTGCCAGCAGTGAAGCGACAGGGGGCTATGGCTACACCTTC.

This clonotype appeared many times. The chain has TRBV12-3 or TRBV12-4 and TRBJ2-2; D is unresolved. Trimming stripped 3 bases from V and 5 bases from J, with 7 bases between. The CDR3 covers 13 residues. The CDR3 sequence is CASSFLETGELFF. DNA for the CDR3: TGTGCCAGCAGTTTCCTCGAAACCGGGGAGCTGTTTTTT.

In this sample, this clonotype turned up a few times. This CDR3 reads CASSQVVGQVSYEQYF. CDR3 coding DNA: TGTGCCAGCAGCCAAGTGGTGGGACAGGTCTCCTACGAGCAGTACTTC. The rearrangement links TRBV4-2 to TRBJ2-7; 8 nucleotides line up with TRBD1. The CDR3 is made up of 16 amino acids. The ends lost 1 base at V and 0 bases at J; junction bases unmatched: 5. Germline-derived CDR1 and CDR2 are LGHNA and YNFKEQ.

The chain carries TRBV14 and TRBJ1-1, with D unresolved. This CDR3 is 15 amino acids long. CDR1 and CDR2 (germline): SGHDN, FVKESK. V gave up 4 bases and J gave up 0 bases, with 12 bases separating them. The CDR3 DNA is TGTGCCAGCAGCCCCGTCGGGCCAATGAACACTGAAGCTTTCTTT. It specifies CASSPVGPMNTEAFF.

This clonotype was picked up many times. V is TRBV20-1 and J is TRBJ1-5; 12 bases agree with TRBD1. V shed 5 bases, J shed 5 bases, and the junction held 4 bases outside the gene matches. Germline CDR1 is DFQATT and CDR2 is SNEGSKA (reference sequence). The CDR3 has 14 amino acids. CDR3 bases: TGCAGTGCTGGGGGACAGGGGGCTGATCAGCCCCAGCATTTT. Residues: CSAGGQGADQPQHF.

The chain links TRBV7-2 to TRBJ1-1; D is undetermined. There are 13 residues in the CDR3. Germline-derived CDR1 and CDR2 are SGHTA and FQGNSA. Trimming stripped 5 bases from V and 6 bases from J, with 13 bases between. The CDR3 sequence: CASSVPGTAEAFF. CDR3 sequence (DNA): TGTGCCAGCAGCGTACCGGGAACCGCTGAAGCTTTCTTT. Full variable domain (outside the CDR3, taken from reference TRBV7-2 and TRBJ1-1): GAGVSQSPSNKVTEKGKDVELRCDPISGHTALYWYRQSLGQGLEFLIYFQGNSAPDKSGLPSDRFSAERTGGSVSTLTIQRTQQEDSAVYLCASSVPGTAEAFFGQGTRLTVV.

This chain joins TRBV20-1 and TRBJ2-7, with D perhaps matching TRBD1 or TRBD2 (5 bases each). CDR3 size: 13 residues. Per germline, CDR1 DFQATT and CDR2 SNEGSKA (reference sequence). Between the trimmed V and J ends, which lost 6 bases and 0 bases, there was a span of 12 bases. The chain's CDR3 is CSAQGTGSYEQYF. As DNA, the CDR3 is TGCAGTGCACAAGGGACGGGCTCCTACGAGCAGTACTTC.

This clonotype was recorded at least ten times. The chain employs TRBV28 and TRBJ2-5; a weak D match, TRBD1 (5 bases). In germline, CDR1 is MDHEN, CDR2 SYDVKM. The CDR3 is 13 amino acids. Trimming left V 3 bases short and J 5 bases short, with 10 bases between. The CDR3 sequence is CASSLVGRETQYF. The CDR3, as DNA: TGTGCCAGCAGTTTGGTGGGGCGGGAGACCCAGTACTTC.

This clonotype was detected ten times or more. V gene TRBV6-2 or TRBV6-3 combines with J gene TRBJ2-7; 11 bases line up with TRBD1. After removal of 6 bases from V and 3 bases from J, the junction contained 7 bases not matched to a gene. The CDR3 loop spans 15 amino acids. Germline V gene data show CDR1 as MNHEY and CDR2 as SVGEGT. CDR3 nucleotide sequence: TGTGCCAGCAGAGAGCCCGGGACAGGGGGCTACGAGCAGTACTTC. Translated: CASREPGTGGYEQYF.